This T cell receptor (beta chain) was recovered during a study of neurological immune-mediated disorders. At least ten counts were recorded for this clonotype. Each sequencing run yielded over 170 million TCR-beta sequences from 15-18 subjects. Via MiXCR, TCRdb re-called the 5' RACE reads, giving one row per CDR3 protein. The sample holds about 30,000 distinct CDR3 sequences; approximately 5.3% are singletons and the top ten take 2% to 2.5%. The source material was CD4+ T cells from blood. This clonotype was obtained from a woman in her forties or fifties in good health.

For the CDR3, the DNA is TGTGCCAGCAGGATCCGGGTTCGGGAGGGCTACACCTTC. It specifies CASRIRVREGYTF. This chain joins TRBV28 and TRBJ1-2; D not resolved. The V gene's germline CDR1 is MDHEN and CDR2 SYDVKM. V shed 6 bases and J shed 8 bases, with 16 bases lying between them. The CDR3 runs to 13 residues.